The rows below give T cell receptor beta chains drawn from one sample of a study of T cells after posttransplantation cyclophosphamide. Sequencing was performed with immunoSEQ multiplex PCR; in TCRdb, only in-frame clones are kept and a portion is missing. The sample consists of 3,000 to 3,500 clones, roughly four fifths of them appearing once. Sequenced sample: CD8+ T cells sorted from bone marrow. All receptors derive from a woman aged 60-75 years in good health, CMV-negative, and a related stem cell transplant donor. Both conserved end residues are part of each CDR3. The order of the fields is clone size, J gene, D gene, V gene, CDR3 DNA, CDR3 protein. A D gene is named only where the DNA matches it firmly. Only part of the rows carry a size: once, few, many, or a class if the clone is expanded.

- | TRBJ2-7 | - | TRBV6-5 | TGTGCCAGCAGTTATGGGGCAGGGGACTACGAGCAGTACTTC | CASSYGAGDYEQYF
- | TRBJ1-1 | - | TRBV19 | TGTGCCAGTAGGGAGGTCCGGAACACTGAAGCTTTCTTT | CASREVRNTEAFF
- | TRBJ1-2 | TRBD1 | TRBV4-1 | TGCGCCAGCAGCCAAGACAGGGGGCTGGATGGCTACACCTTC | CASSQDRGLDGYTF
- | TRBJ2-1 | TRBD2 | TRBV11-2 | TGTGCCAGCAGGCGCAGGATGGCGGGGGGAGTCAATGAGCAGTTCTTC | CASRRRMAGGVNEQFF
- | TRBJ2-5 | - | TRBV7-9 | TGTGCCAGCAGCTTAGGCCCCCAGGCACTCCAAGAGACCCAGTACTTC | CASSLGPQALQETQYF
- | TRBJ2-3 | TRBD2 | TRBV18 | TGTGCCAGCTCACCTACTAGCGGGGGTATCGATACGCAGTATTTT | CASSPTSGGIDTQYF
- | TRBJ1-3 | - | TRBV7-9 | TGTGCCAGCAGCTTAGGACAGGACTCTGGAAACACCATATATTTT | CASSLGQDSGNTIYF
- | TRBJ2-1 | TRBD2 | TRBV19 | TGTGCCAGTAGTATAGCTACGACTAGCGGGGGCAATGAGCAGTTCTTC | CASSIATTSGGNEQFF
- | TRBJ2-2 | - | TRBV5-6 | TGTGCCAGCAGCTTTTATTTCACCGGGGAGCTGTTTTTT | CASSFYFTGELFF
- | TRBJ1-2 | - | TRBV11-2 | TGTGCCAGCAGCTTAGGACAGGCAAATGGCTACACCTTC | CASSLGQANGYTF
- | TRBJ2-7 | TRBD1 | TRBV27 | TGTGCCAGCAGTTTCAGGACAGGCTACGAGCAGTACTTC | CASSFRTGYEQYF
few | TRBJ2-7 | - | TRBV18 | TGTGCCAGCTCACCCATACAGGCAACCTCCTACGAGCAGTACTTC | CASSPIQATSYEQYF
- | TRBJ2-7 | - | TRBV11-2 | TGTGCCAGCAGCTTAGGTCTAGGGGGAGCCTACGAGCAGTACTTC | CASSLGLGGAYEQYF
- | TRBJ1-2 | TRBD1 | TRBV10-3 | TGTGCCATCAGTGTAGGGACAGGGGTAGGCTACACCTTC | CAISVGTGVGYTF
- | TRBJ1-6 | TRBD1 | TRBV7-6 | TGTGCCAGCAGCCCCCAAGGCCACACAGGGGACCTACCGAATAATTCACCCCTCCACTTT | CASSPQGHTGDLPNNSPLHF
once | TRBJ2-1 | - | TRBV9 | TGTGCCAGCAGCGACACAAGGGGGAATGAGCAGTTCTTC | CASSDTRGNEQFF
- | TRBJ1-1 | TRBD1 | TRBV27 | TGTGCCAGCAGTTCCCCGTACGGGACAGGGGGCCCGTACACTGAAGCTTTCTTT | CASSSPYGTGGPYTEAFF
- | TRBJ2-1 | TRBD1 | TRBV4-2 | TGTGCCAGCAGCCAAGGACAGGGGGAGGTGGGGTACAATGAGCAGTTCTTC | CASSQGQGEVGYNEQFF
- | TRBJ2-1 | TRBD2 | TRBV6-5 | TGTGCCAGCAGTTACTCGCAGCGGGGGGGCTACAATGAGCAGTTCTTC | CASSYSQRGGYNEQFF
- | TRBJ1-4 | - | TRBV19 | TGTGCCAGTAGCACTAAAGAGGGAGGATACAATGAAAAACTGTTTTTT | CASSTKEGGYNEKLFF
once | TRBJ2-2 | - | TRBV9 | TGTGCCAGCAGCGTAGCTACTCAGGGGTCGAACACCGGGGAGCTGTTTTTT | CASSVATQGSNTGELFF
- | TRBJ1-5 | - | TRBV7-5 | TGTGCCAGCAGCCCCACCACGGCAGGTTCACAGCCCCAGCATTTT | CASSPTTAGSQPQHF
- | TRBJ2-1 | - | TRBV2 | TGTGCCAGCAGTGCCGGGACCTACAATGAGCAGTTCTTC | CASSAGTYNEQFF
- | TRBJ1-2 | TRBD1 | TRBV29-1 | TGCAGCTCACGGACAGGGTTTGCCGATGGCTACACCTTC | CSSRTGFADGYTF
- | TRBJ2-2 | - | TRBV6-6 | TGTGCCATCTTCGCGGTCGGGGAGCTGTTTTTT | CAIFAVGELFF
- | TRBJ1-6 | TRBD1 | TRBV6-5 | TGTGCCAGCAGTTTGGGACAGAACTCACCCCTCCACTTT | CASSLGQNSPLHF
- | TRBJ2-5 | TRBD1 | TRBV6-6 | TGTGCCAGCAGTTACTCGAACAGGGGAAGAGAGACCCAGTACTTC | CASSYSNRGRETQYF
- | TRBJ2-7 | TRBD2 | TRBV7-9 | TGTGCCAGCAGCAAAATGGGGACTAGCGTCTACGAGCAGTACTTC | CASSKMGTSVYEQYF
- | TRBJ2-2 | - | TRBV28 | TGTGCCAGCAGTTTAACCGAGGGCGCCGGGGAGCTGTTTTTT | CASSLTEGAGELFF
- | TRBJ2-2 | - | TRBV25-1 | TGTGCCAGCAGTGAATGGGACAAGTCGAACACCGGGGAGCTGTTTTTT | CASSEWDKSNTGELFF
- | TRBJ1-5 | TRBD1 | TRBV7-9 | TGTGCCAGCAGCTTAGGTGGATTCGGACAGGACAATCAGCCCCAGCATTTT | CASSLGGFGQDNQPQHF
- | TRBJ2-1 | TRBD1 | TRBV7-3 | TGTGCCAGCAGCTCCCGCCCTGACAGGCCCGGGACAGGGTTTGATGAGCAGTTCTTC | CASSSRPDRPGTGFDEQFF
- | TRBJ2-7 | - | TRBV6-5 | TGTGCCAGCAGTTCCAGCCCAGACGGAGGTCGCTACGAGCAGTACTTC | CASSSSPDGGRYEQYF
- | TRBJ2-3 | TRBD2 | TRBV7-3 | TGTGCCAGCAGCTTACTCGGGGGGGCCAAAGATACGCAGTATTTT | CASSLLGGAKDTQYF
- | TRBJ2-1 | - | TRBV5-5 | TGTGCCAGCAGCTCGGGGACTCTCGGGCAGTTCTTC | CASSSGTLGQFF
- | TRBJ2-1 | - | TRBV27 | TGTGCCAGCAGACTTGGGGGGTTCACAGAGCAGTTCTTC | CASRLGGFTEQFF
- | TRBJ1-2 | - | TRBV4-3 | TGCGCCAGCAGCCAAGGGCCTGGCTTTAACTATGGCTACACCTTC | CASSQGPGFNYGYTF